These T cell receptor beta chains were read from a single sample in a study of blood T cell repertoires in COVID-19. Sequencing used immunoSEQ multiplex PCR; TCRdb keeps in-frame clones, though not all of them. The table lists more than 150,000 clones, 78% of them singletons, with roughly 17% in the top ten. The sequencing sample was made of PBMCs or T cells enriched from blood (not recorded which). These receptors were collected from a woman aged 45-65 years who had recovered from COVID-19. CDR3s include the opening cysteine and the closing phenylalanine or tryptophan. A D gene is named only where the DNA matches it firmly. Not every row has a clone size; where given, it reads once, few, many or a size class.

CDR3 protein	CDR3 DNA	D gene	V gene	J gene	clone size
CASSLEGARLGELFF	TGTGCCAGCAGCTTGGAAGGGGCGAGGCTCGGGGAGCTGTTTTTT	-	TRBV5-4	TRBJ2-2	-
CASSLVSPRAFNEQFF	TGTGCCAGCAGCTTAGTTTCCCCGAGAGCTTTCAATGAGCAGTTCTTC	-	TRBV7-6	TRBJ2-1	-
CASSTRGGGTLSGANVLTF	TGTGCCAGTAGTACCAGAGGCGGGGGGACACTCTCTGGGGCCAACGTCCTGACTTTC	TRBD2	TRBV19	TRBJ2-6	-
CASSISPGISSYTF	TGTGCCAGTAGTATATCGCCCGGGATTTCCAGCTACACCTTC	-	TRBV19	TRBJ1-2	-
CASSLGQGDIQYF	TGTGCCAGCAGCTTGGGTCAGGGGGACATTCAGTACTTC	TRBD1	TRBV5-8	TRBJ2-4	-
CASTRTGGVYEQYF	TGTGCCAGCACCCGGACAGGGGGCGTATACGAGCAGTACTTC	TRBD1	TRBV6-6	TRBJ2-7	-
CASSPGLAGRGELFF	TGTGCCAGCAGCCCGGGACTAGCGGGAAGGGGGGAGCTGTTTTTT	TRBD2	TRBV6-5	TRBJ2-2	once
CASRLAGGSGELFF	TGTGCCAGCAGATTAGCGGGAGGATCCGGGGAGCTGTTTTTT	TRBD2	TRBV7-3	TRBJ2-2	-
CASSPRDMGETQYF	TGTGCCAGCAGCCCGAGGGACATGGGGGAGACCCAGTACTTC	-	TRBV5-5	TRBJ2-5	-
CASSLVSVSDTQYF	TGTGCCAGCAGCTTAGTAAGCGTCTCAGATACGCAGTATTTT	-	TRBV7-9	TRBJ2-3	once
CASGLGGTNYGYTF	TGTGCCAGTGGACTTGGTGGCACTAACTATGGCTACACCTTC	-	TRBV19	TRBJ1-2	-
CASSADDRTDTQYF	TGTGCCAGCAGCGCGGACGACAGGACAGATACGCAGTATTTT	-	TRBV9	TRBJ2-3	few
CSVEEPSDTQYF	TGCAGCGTTGAAGAGCCGAGCGATACGCAGTATTTT	-	TRBV29-1	TRBJ2-3	-
CASSMGGEGYYNEQFF	TGTGCCAGTAGTATGGGCGGGGAGGGTTACTACAATGAGCAGTTCTTC	TRBD2	TRBV19	TRBJ2-1	-
CATAGYQGQGDYGYTF	TGTGCCACCGCGGGCTATCAGGGACAGGGCGACTATGGCTACACCTTC	TRBD1	TRBV28	TRBJ1-2	-
CASSMRTSGSSYNEQFF	TGTGCCAGCAGCATGAGGACTAGCGGGAGTTCCTACAATGAGCAGTTCTTC	TRBD2	TRBV7-6	TRBJ2-1	-
CASSHIRTDTQYF	TGTGCCAGCAGTCACATTCGCACAGATACGCAGTATTTT	-	TRBV27	TRBJ2-3	-
CASSKGGRRASGNTIYF	TGTGCCAGCAGCAAAGGGGGGCGTAGGGCCTCTGGAAACACCATATATTTT	-	TRBV21-1	TRBJ1-3	once
CATSRDRGATEAFF	TGTGCCACCAGCAGAGATCGTGGGGCGACTGAAGCTTTCTTT	-	TRBV15	TRBJ1-1	-
CASSISPLAGGLETQYF	TGTGCCAGTAGTATTTCCCCACTAGCGGGAGGTCTCGAGACCCAGTACTTC	TRBD2	TRBV19	TRBJ2-5	-
CASSLTGETQYF	TGTGCCAGCAGTTTAACCGGAGAGACCCAGTACTTC	-	TRBV12-3/TRBV12-4	TRBJ2-5	-
CAIRREYNSPLHF	TGTGCCATCAGACGGGAGTATAATTCACCCCTCCACTTT	-	TRBV10-3	TRBJ1-6	-
CARDMDSDYGYTF	TGCGCCCGGGACATGGACAGCGACTATGGCTACACCTTC	-	TRBV10-1	TRBJ1-2	-
CASSPLPDSNSPLHF	TGTGCCAGCTCACCACTCCCAGACAGTAATTCACCCCTCCACTTT	-	TRBV18	TRBJ1-6	-
CASSVGPRETQYF	TGTGCCAGCAGCGTAGGACCGAGGGAGACCCAGTACTTC	-	TRBV7-2	TRBJ2-5	-
CASSIGRTSGRGGEQFF	TGTGCCAGTAGTATAGGACGGACTAGCGGGAGGGGTGGTGAGCAGTTCTTC	TRBD2	TRBV19	TRBJ2-1	-
CATSRDWWLRTYFSYEQYF	TGTGCCACCAGCAGAGATTGGTGGCTCCGGACATATTTCTCCTACGAGCAGTACTTC	-	TRBV15	TRBJ2-7	-
CAWTKPLRGPVTEAFF	TGTGCCTGGACTAAGCCCCTCAGGGGGCCCGTTACTGAAGCTTTCTTT	TRBD1	TRBV30	TRBJ1-1	-
CASSKSRGPPSDGPQHF	TGTGCCAGCAGCAAATCGCGAGGTCCTCCGAGTGATGGGCCCCAGCATTTT	-	TRBV21-1	TRBJ1-5	-
CASQGAASTYNEQFF	TGCGCCAGTCAGGGGGCTGCGAGCACCTACAATGAGCAGTTCTTC	TRBD1	TRBV5-1	TRBJ2-1	-
CASSLNPGGSTDTQYF	TGTGCCAGCAGCTTAAATCCGGGAGGGAGCACAGATACGCAGTATTTT	TRBD2	TRBV7-3	TRBJ2-3	-
CAISHQTQNQPQHF	TGTGCCATCAGTCACCAAACCCAGAATCAGCCCCAGCATTTT	-	TRBV10-3	TRBJ1-5	few
CASSFFPTDTQYF	TGTGCCAGCAGTTTTTTCCCTACAGATACGCAGTATTTT	-	TRBV27	TRBJ2-3	-
CASSLRAGGWEQYF	TGTGCCAGCAGCTTGAGGGCAGGGGGCTGGGAGCAGTACTTC	TRBD1	TRBV5-8	TRBJ2-7	-
CASSLGQQGYNYGYTF	TGTGCCAGCAGTTTGGGCCAACAGGGGTACAACTATGGCTACACCTTC	TRBD1	TRBV6-5	TRBJ1-2	-
CASSLVAGVGNEQFF	TGTGCCAGCAGCTTAGTGGCGGGAGTGGGGAATGAGCAGTTCTTC	TRBD2	TRBV11-2	TRBJ2-1	-
CASSQGQENTEAFF	TGTGCCAGCTCACAGGGACAGGAGAACACTGAAGCTTTCTTT	TRBD1	TRBV18	TRBJ1-1	-
CSASPLAGETFLRGQYF	TGCAGTGCTAGTCCCCTAGCGGGAGAAACATTCCTACGAGGGCAGTACTTC	TRBD2	TRBV20-1	TRBJ2-7	few
CASSLAGYYGYTF	TGTGCCAGCAGTTTAGCAGGGTACTATGGCTACACCTTC	-	TRBV28	TRBJ1-2	-
CASSSGLAGRKTQYF	TGTGCCAGCAGCTCGGGACTAGCGGGACGAAAGACCCAGTACTTC	TRBD2	TRBV7-7	TRBJ2-5	-
CASSSLAGQGQGNTIYF	TGTGCCAGCAGCTCATTGGCGGGACAGGGGCAAGGAAACACCATATATTTT	TRBD1	TRBV7-9	TRBJ1-3	-
CASSDLGSGNTIYF	TGTGCCAGCAGTGACCTTGGGAGTGGAAACACCATATATTTT	-	TRBV28	TRBJ1-3	-
CASSSDRDQPQHF	TGTGCCAGCAGTTCAGACAGGGATCAGCCCCAGCATTTT	TRBD1	TRBV6-4	TRBJ1-5	-
CASGQGLSTEAFF	TGTGCCAGCGGTCAGGGGTTGAGCACTGAAGCTTTCTTT	-	TRBV5-8	TRBJ1-1	-